The rows below give T cell receptor beta chains drawn from one sample of a study of CD8 T cells in ankylosing spondylitis. One entry per CDR3 protein results from TCRdb running MiXCR on the 5' RACE reads. The repertoire includes about 320,000 distinct CDR3 sequences, around 10% of them detected once, and more than 7% sits in the top ten. Sequenced: blood, either unsorted or a sorted T cell fraction (not recorded which). All receptors come from a female donor with ankylosing spondylitis or in good health (not recorded which). The CDR3 runs from the conserved cysteine through the conserved F or W. A D gene is named only where the DNA matches it firmly. Clone size is given for some rows only: seen once, a few or many times, or a class if the clone is expanded.

>TRBJ2-7|many|NA|TRBV5-1|13
TGCGCCAGCAGCCTATCGGGCCTCTCGGGTCAGTACTTC
CASSLSGLSGQYF
>TRBJ1-2|many|NA|TRBV5-1|14
TGCGCCAGCAGCGGGTCTTCCTGGGGGTATGGCTACACCTTC
CASSGSSWGYGYTF
>TRBJ1-1|many|NA|TRBV5-1|14
TGCGCCAGCAGCTTGTTCAGGGAGGGCACTGAAGCTTTCTTT
CASSLFREGTEAFF
>TRBJ1-2|many|NA|TRBV7-6|14
TGTGCCAGCAGCTTAACTGTGGAGGGCTATGGCTACACCTTC
CASSLTVEGYGYTF
>TRBJ2-3|NA|TRBD1|TRBV5-1|15
TGCGCCAGCAGCTTTGGGACAGGGATCGTAGATACGCAGTATTTT
CASSFGTGIVDTQYF
>TRBJ2-7|NA|NA|TRBV7-6|14
TGTGCCAGCAGCCCCCTTGAATTCGCCTACGAGCAGTACTTC
CASSPLEFAYEQYF
>TRBJ1-1|NA|NA|TRBV7-2|13
TGTGCCAGCAGCTTAGGACCTAGATCTGATGCTTTCTTT
CASSLGPRSDAFF
>TRBJ2-3|NA|NA|TRBV6-6|13
TGTGCCAGCACGGGTAGGGGCACAGATACGCAGTATTTT
CASTGRGTDTQYF
>TRBJ2-1|many|NA|TRBV6-1|16
TGTGCCAGCAGTGAAGGCATGTCAAGCGGGTACAATGAGCAGTTCTTC
CASSEGMSSGYNEQFF
>TRBJ2-2|many|NA|TRBV29-1|16
TGCAGCGTTAGCCCCCGACAGGCCGCGAACACCGGGGAGCTGTTTTTT
CSVSPRQAANTGELFF
>TRBJ1-5|many|NA|TRBV20-1|16
TGCAGTGCTAGAGATCCCGGACACCTTGGCAATCAGCCCCAGCATTTT
CSARDPGHLGNQPQHF
>TRBJ1-4|few|NA|TRBV7-9|11
TGTGCCAGCAGCGCTTCCGGGGTTATGTTTTTT
CASSASGVMFF
>TRBJ1-1|many|TRBD1|TRBV10-3|13
TGTGCCATAGGACAGGCCATGAACACTGAAGCTTTCTTT
CAIGQAMNTEAFF
>TRBJ2-5|many|TRBD2|TRBV5-1|17
TGCGCCAGCAGCCAAGGACTAGCGGGGGCCTACCAAGAGACCCAGTACTTC
CASSQGLAGAYQETQYF
>TRBJ2-3|NA|TRBD2|TRBV5-1|18
TGCGCCAGCAGCCCCATGGAGGGCGCGGGAGGCGGCACAGATACGCAGTATTTT
CASSPMEGAGGGTDTQYF
>TRBJ2-7|many|NA|TRBV6-2/TRBV6-3|16
TGTGCCAGCAGCACCATACGGACGCCCCCAGCCTACGAGCAGTACTTC
CASSTIRTPPAYEQYF
>TRBJ2-5|many|TRBD1|TRBV27|15
TGTGCCAGCAGTTTAGTAGGGGGCTCTTTGGAGACCCAGTACTTC
CASSLVGGSLETQYF
>TRBJ1-6|few|TRBD1|TRBV5-1|15
TGCGCCAGCAGCGCACAGGGGAGAGGTAATTCACCCCTCCACTTT
CASSAQGRGNSPLHF